The source of this T cell receptor delta chain is a study of gammadelta T cells in human blood. V lost 0 bases to trimming and J lost 6 bases, with 7 bases between them. CDR3 length equals 13 residues. From germline, CDR1 is GEAIGNYY and CDR2 EKD. TCRdb applied CATT to the RT-PCR reads for clone calling. The sample consists of 250 to 350 delta-chain clones, roughly 28% of them appearing once. This clone has more than one count but fewer than ten. With a far larger clone one base away, a read error is the likely cause. This sequence was found in a newborn. The J gene is TRDJ2, the V gene TRDV2; maybe TRDD3 (6 bases). The sample consisted of Vgamma9Vdelta2 gamma-delta T cells from cord blood. The DNA for the CDR3 is TGTGCCTGTGACACCTGGGGGGCAGCACAACTCTTCTTT. This gives the protein CACDTWGAAQLFF.